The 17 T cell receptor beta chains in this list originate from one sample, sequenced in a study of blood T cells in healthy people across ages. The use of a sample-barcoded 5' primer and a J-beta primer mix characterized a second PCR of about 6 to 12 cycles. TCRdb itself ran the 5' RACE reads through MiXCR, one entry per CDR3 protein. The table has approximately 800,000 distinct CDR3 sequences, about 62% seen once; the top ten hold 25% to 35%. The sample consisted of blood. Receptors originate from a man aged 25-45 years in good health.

CDR3 residues: CASSPGPSEQYF. DNA of the CDR3: TGTGCCAGCAGTCCGGGGCCGAGCGAGCAGTACTTC. The rearrangement links TRBV6-5 to TRBJ2-7; D possibly uses TRBD1 or TRBD2 (5 bases each). The CDR3 totals 12 residues. Germline assignment: CDR1 MNHEY and CDR2 SVGAGI. The V gene lost 5 bases and the J gene lost 6 bases, with 11 bases spanning the gap.

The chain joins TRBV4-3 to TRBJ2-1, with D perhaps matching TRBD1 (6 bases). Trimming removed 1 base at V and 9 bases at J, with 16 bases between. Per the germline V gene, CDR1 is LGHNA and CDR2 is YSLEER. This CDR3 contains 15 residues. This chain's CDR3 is CASSQGLGGRFEQFF. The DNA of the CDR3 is TGCGCCAGCAGCCAAGGTCTAGGGGGAAGATTTGAGCAGTTCTTC.

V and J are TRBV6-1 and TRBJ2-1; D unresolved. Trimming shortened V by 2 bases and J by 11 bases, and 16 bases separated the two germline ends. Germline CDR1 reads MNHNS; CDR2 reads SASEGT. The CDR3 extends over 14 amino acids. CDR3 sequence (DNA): TGTGCCAGCAGTGAACCCTCTGACATGAGACAGCAGTTCTTC. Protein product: CASSEPSDMRQQFF.

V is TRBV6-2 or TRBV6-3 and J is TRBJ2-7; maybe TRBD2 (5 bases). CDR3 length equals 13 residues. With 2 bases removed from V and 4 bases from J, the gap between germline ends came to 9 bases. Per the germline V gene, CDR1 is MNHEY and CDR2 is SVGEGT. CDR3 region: CASSYDYGYEQYF. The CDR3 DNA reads TGTGCCAGCAGTTACGACTACGGTTACGAGCAGTACTTC.

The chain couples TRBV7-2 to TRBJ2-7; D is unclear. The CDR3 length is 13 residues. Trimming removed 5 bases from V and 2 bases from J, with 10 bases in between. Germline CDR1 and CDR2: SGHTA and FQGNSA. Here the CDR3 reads CASSTTRTYEQYF. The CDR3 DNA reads TGTGCCAGCAGCACCACACGGACCTACGAGCAGTACTTC.

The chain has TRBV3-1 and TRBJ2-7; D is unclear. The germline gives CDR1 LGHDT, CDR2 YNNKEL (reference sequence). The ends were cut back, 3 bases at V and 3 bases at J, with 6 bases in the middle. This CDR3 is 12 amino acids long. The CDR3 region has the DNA TGTGCCAGCAGCCATGGGGTCTACGAGCAGTACTTC. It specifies CASSHGVYEQYF.

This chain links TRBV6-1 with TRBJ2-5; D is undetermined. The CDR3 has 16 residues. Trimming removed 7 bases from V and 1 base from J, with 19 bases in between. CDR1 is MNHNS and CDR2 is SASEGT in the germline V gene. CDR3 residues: CASNLSRRTFQETQYF. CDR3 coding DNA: TGTGCCAGCAATCTATCTCGGCGGACCTTCCAAGAGACCCAGTACTTC.

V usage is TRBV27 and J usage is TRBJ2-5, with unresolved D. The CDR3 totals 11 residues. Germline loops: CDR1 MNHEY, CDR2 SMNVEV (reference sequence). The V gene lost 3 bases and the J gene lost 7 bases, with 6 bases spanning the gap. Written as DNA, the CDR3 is TGTGCCAGCAGTTTCTTGGGGACCCAGTACTTC. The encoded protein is CASSFLGTQYF.

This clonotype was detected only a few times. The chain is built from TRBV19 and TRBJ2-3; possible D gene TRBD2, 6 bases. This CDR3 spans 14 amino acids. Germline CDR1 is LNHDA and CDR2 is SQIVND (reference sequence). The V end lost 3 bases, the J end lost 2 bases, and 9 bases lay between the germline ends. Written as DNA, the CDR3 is TGTGCCAGTAGTATCGGGAGCCACACAGATACGCAGTATTTT. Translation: CASSIGSHTDTQYF.

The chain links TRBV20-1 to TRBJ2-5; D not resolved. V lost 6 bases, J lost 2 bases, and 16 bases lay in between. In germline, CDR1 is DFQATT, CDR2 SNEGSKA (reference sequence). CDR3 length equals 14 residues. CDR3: CSAFDDGLQETQYF. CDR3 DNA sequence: TGCAGTGCCTTTGACGACGGATTACAAGAGACCCAGTACTTC.

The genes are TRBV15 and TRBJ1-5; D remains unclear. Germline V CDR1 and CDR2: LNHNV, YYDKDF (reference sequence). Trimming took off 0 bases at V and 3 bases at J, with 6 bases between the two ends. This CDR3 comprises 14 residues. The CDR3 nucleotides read TGTGCCACCAGCAGAGATGAAAACAATCAGCCCCAGCATTTT. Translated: CATSRDENNQPQHF.

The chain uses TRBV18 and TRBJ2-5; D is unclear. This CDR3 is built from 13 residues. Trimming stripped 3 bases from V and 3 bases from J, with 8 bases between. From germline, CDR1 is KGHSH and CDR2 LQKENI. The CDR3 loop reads CASSPGVKETQYF. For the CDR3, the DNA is TGTGCCAGCTCACCGGGTGTGAAAGAGACCCAGTACTTC. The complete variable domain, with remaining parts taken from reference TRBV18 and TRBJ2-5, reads NAGVMQNPRHLVRRRGQEARLRCSPMKGHSHVYWYRQLPEEGLKFMVYLQKENIIDESGMPKERFSAEFPKEGPSILRIQQVVRGDSAAYFCASSPGVKETQYFGPGTRLLVL.

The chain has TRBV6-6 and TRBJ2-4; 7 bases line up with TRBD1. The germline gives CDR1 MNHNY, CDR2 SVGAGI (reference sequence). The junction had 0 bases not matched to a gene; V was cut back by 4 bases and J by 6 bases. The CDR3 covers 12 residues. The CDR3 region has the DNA TGTGCCAGCAGTTGGGACAGAAACATTCAGTACTTC. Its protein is CASSWDRNIQYF.

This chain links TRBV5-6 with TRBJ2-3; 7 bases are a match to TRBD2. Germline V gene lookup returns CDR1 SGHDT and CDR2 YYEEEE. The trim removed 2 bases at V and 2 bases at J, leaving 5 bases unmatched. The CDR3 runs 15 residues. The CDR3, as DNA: TGTGCCAGCAGCTTCCCTAGCGGAGCCACAGATACGCAGTATTTT. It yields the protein CASSFPSGATDTQYF.

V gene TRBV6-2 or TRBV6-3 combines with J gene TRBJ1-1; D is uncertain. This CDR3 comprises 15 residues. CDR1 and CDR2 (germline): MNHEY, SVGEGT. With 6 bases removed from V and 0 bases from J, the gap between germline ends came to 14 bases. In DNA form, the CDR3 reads TGTGCCAGCAGAGCATCGGGAGTGATGAACACTGAAGCTTTCTTT. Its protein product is CASRASGVMNTEAFF.

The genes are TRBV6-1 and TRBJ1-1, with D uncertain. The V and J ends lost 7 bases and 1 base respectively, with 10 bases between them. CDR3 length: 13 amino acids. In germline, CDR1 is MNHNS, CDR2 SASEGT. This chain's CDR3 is CASNPYRNTEAFF. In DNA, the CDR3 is TGTGCCAGCAACCCTTATAGGAACACTGAAGCTTTCTTT.

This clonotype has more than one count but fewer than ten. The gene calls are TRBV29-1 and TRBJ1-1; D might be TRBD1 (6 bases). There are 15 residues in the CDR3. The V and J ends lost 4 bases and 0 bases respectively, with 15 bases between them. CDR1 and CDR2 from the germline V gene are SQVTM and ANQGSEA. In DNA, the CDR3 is TGCAGCGTTGTGGTGAGGCAGGGGTTGAACACTGAAGCTTTCTTT. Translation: CSVVVRQGLNTEAFF.